This T cell receptor beta chain was recorded in a study of blood T cell repertoires in COVID-19. Overall study context: The study drew acute and convalescent COVID-19 samples from the United States, Italy and Spain.

Seattle's cohort entered during active infection and was followed longitudinally. The CDR3 is 15 residues long. Trimming took 0 bases from V and 1 from J, leaving 10 bases between them. The germline CDR1 and CDR2 sequences are SGDLS and YYNGEE. TCRdb's table, derived via immunoSEQ multiplex PCR, lists solely in-frame clones and lacks some. The data contain roughly 190,000 clones, 82% of them seen just once; the ten biggest clones take up approximately 7.8%. The sequenced material came from peripheral blood. The chain combines TRBV9 with TRBJ2-5; D gene uncertain. The sequence was obtained from a woman aged 60-70 years with COVID-19, enrolled during active disease. Written as DNA, the CDR3 is TGTGCCAGCAGCGTAGGACTGTCACTCCAAGAGACCCAGTACTTC. Translating it yields CASSVGLSLQETQYF.